This T cell receptor beta chain was identified in a study of tumor-infiltrating lymphocytes in localized non-small cell lung cancer. For the study at large: Resected tumor was paired with non-adjacent uninvolved lung from the same patient. Study-wide results and limits: TCRbeta sequencing showed higher T cell infiltration in tumors than uninvolved lung. Tumor T-cell fraction was not associated with recurrence-free survival. Available tissue quantity limited TCR sequencing to a patient subset.

Worth noting for this clone: The antigen is not known.

Trimming took 0 bases from V and 8 from J, leaving 12 bases between them. CDR3 length: 15 residues. Germline loops: CDR1 SGDLS, CDR2 YYNGEE. Sequencing was performed with immunoSEQ multiplex PCR; in TCRdb, only in-frame clones are kept and a portion is missing. The table records 15,000 to 20,000 clones, 65% to 80% of them present only once. This clonotype was obtained from a human donor with non-small cell lung cancer. The rearrangement uses TRBV9 and TRBJ1-6; no definite D call. The sequenced material came from lung tumor tissue. The CDR3 spells CASSVGPLRDSPLHF. Written as DNA, the CDR3 is TGTGCCAGCAGCGTAGGGCCACTACGAGATTCACCCCTCCACTTT.